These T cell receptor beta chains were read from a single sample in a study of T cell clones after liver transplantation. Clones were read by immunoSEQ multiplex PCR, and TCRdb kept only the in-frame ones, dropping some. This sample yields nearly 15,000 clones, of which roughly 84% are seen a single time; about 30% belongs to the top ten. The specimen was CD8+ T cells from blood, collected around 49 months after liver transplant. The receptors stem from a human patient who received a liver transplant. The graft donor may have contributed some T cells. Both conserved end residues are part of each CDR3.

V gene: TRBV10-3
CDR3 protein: CAISESPEETQYF

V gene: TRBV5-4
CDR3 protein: CASSPWDRSLNYGYTF

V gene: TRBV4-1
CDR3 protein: CASSPAGSYEQYF

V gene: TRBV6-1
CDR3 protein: CASSEGPGRYGYTF

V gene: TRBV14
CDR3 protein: CASSQGTGGIDTQYF

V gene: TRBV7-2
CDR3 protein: CASSFTASTEAFF

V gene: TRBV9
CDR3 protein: CASSAGSGPAGDQPQHF

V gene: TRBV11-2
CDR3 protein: CASSPPLKDEQYF

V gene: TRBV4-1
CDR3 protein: CASSRQGLSYEQYF

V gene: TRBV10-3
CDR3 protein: CAISELGRGFEAFF

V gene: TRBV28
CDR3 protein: CASSWTDYEQYF

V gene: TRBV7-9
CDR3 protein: CAGTPTENTEAFF

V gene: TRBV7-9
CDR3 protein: CASRPGSSYNEQFF

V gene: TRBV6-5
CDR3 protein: CASSYYAGNTDTQYF

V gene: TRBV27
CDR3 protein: CASLGQGSYEQYF

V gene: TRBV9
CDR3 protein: CASSDRDRPNTEAFF

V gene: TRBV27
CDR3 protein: CASSLPDSVNGGELFF

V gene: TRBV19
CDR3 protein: CASSIGGLYNEQFF

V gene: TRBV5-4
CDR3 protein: CASSLATGPANEKLFF

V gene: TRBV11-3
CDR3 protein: CASSLEWTVNEQFF

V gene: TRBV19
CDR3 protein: CASSDRGRNYGYTF

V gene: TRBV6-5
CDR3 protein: CASSQGQEKLFF

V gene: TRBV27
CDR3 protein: CASKQSGHSSYEQYF

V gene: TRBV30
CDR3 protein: CAWSGGTNEKLFF

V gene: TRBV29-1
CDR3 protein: CSVTGGRSSYNEQFF

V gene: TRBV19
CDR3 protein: CASREFGTGGQETQYF

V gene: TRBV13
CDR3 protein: CASSYPSPRGGISYEQYF

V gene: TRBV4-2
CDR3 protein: CASSQINGELFF

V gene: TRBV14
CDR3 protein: CASSQVGWDRDNYGYTF

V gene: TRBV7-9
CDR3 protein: CASRGTGVDEQYF

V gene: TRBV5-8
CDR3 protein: CASRMDREYRNEQFF

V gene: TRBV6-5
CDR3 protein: CASSYYPGDEQYF

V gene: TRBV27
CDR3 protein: CASSWTSGGNTEAFF

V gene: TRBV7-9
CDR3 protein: CASSLYVDTGELFF

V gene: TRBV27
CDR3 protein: CASSHRGRIYEQYF

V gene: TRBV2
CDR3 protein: CASSDGRDLRETQYF

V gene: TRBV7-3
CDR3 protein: CASSLSAAGYNEQFF

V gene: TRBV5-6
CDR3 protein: CASSRTGTSGVSYNEQFF

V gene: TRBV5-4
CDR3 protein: CASSLTGTHEQYF

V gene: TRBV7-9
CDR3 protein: CASSWNTEAFF

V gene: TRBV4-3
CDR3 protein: CASSPGGSLDEQYF

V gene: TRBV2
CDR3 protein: CASSDPGTSGLGSYNEQFF

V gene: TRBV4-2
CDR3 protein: CASSQDFPDSYEQYF

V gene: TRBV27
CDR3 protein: CASSLSEGGALTGELFF

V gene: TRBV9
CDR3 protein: CASSVETRTAFYGYTF

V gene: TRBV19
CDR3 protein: CASSMGGLAGVNEQFF

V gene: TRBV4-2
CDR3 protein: CASSQLRQTTYEQYF

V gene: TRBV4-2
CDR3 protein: CASSPRQTLYGYTF

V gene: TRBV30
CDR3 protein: CAWSEGAQQYF

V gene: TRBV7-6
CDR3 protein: CASSLEDSFNEKLFF

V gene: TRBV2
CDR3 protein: CASRGDRPPQHF

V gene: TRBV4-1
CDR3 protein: CASSQDMVAEAFF

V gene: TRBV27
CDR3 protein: CASSLRLAGANEQYF

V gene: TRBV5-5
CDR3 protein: CASSPGYNSYEQYF

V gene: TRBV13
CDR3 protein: CASSLWQTNTEAFF

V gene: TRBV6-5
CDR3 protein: CASSYNQETQYF

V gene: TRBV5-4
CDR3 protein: CASSLTGRYTF

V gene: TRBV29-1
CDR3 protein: CSVEVRENTGELFF